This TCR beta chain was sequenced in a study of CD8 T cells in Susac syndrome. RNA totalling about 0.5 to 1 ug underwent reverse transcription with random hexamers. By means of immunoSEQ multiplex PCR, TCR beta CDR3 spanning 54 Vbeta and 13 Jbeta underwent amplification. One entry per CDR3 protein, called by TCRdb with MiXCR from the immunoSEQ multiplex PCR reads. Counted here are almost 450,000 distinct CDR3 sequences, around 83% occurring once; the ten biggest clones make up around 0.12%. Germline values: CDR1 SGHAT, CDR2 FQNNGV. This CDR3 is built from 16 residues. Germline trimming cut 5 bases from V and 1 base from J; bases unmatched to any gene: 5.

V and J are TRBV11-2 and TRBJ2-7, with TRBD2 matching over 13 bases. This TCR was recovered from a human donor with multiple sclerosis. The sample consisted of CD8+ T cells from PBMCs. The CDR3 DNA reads TGTGCCAGCAGCCCACGGACTAGCGGGGGTTCCTACGAGCAGTACTTC. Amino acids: CASSPRTSGGSYEQYF.